These 12 T cell receptor beta chains share one sample of origin, sequenced in a study of T cell repertoires in cytomegalovirus infection. No cognate antigen is known for these TCRs. TCRdb analysed the reads with MiXCR anew, one entry per CDR3 protein. The repertoire holds about 270,000 distinct CDR3 sequences, roughly 21% seen once, with approximately 19% in the top ten. Source: cultured PBMCs, taken from culture after CMV antigen stimulation. These TCRs come from a human donor in good health (CMV status not recorded). Some clones in this sample may be carry-over from other donors' samples.

The rearrangement uses TRBV6-6 and TRBJ2-2; the D is unclear. CDR1 is MNHNY and CDR2 is SVGAGI in the germline V gene (reference sequence). This CDR3 comprises 11 residues. The V end lost 6 bases, the J end lost 7 bases, and 6 bases lay between the germline ends. The CDR3 DNA is TGTGCCAGCAGCAATATCGGGGAGCTGTTTTTT. Amino acid sequence: CASSNIGELFF.

The chain combines TRBV7-9 with TRBJ1-4; no clear D gene. Germline values: CDR1 SEHNR, CDR2 FQNEAQ (reference sequence). Trimming stripped 3 bases from V and 0 bases from J, with 11 bases between. CDR3 length: 16 residues. In nucleotides, the CDR3 is TGTGCCAGCAGCTTTGGTCGCGGGACAACTAATGAAAAACTGTTTTTT. It encodes CASSFGRGTTNEKLFF.

V gene TRBV18 combines with J gene TRBJ2-5, with 11 positions matching TRBD2. Germline V gene sequence: CDR1 KGHSH, CDR2 LQKENI. The CDR3 contains 18 residues. V shed 2 bases and J 3 bases; nucleotides not matched to a gene: 11. As DNA, the CDR3 is TGTGCCAGCTCACCATCCTTGGGGCAGACTAGCGGGGAAGAGACCCAGTACTTC. It translates to CASSPSLGQTSGEETQYF.

This clonotype has only one observation. Its ends do not fully match the called genes, so a read error is possible. The CDR3 sequence is CASSLSPGSTYEKYF. Here the CDR3 DNA reads TGTGCCAGCAGCTTATCCCCGGGCTCTACCTACGAGAAGTACTTC. The chain has TRBV7-2 and TRBJ2-7; D is uncertain. Germline values: CDR1 SGHTA, CDR2 FQGNSA. This CDR3 region has 15 residues.

By proportion, this clonotype is medium-sized. The gene calls are TRBV7-2 and TRBJ2-1, with 10 bases aligning to TRBD2. V gave up 1 base and J gave up 4 bases; unmatched junction bases: 4. CDR1 is SGHTA, CDR2 FQGNSA, per germline. There are 16 residues in the CDR3. The CDR3 DNA is TGTGCCAGCAGCTTAGAAGGGACTAGCGCGTACAATGAGCAGTTCTTC. It is translated as CASSLEGTSAYNEQFF.

V is TRBV20-1 and J is TRBJ2-3; 14 nucleotides agree with TRBD2. The germline gives CDR1 DFQATT, CDR2 SNEGSKA (reference sequence). Trimming at V came to 2 bases and at J to 3 bases, leaving 10 bases not matched to a gene. CDR3 length: 18 residues. The CDR3 bases are TGCAGTGCTAGACCCGGGGACGGGACTAGCGGGAGTACAGATACGCAGTATTTT. Translating gives CSARPGDGTSGSTDTQYF.

CDR3 amino acids: CARPPGIYGYTF. In nucleotides, the CDR3 is TGTGCCAGACCCCCAGGTATCTATGGCTACACCTTC. The chain combines TRBV27 with TRBJ1-2, with no clear D. This CDR3 comprises 12 residues. V was clipped by 9 bases and J by 4 bases, with 12 bases between them. Germline CDR1 and CDR2: MNHEY and SMNVEV (reference sequence).

The rearrangement joins TRBV2 to TRBJ2-5; D unclear. The CDR3 is made up of 14 amino acids. The germline V gene encodes CDR1 SNHLY and CDR2 FYNNEI. Trimming removed 4 bases at V and 7 bases at J, with 16 bases between. Here the CDR3 DNA reads TGTGCCAGCAGTGGGTATGGCGACTTAGTGACCCAGTACTTC. It codes for CASSGYGDLVTQYF.

The J gene is TRBJ1-1, the V gene TRBV19; D ambiguous. Germline loops: CDR1 LNHDA, CDR2 SQIVND (reference sequence). The CDR3 contains 13 residues. Trimming shortened V by 6 bases and J by 1 base, and 9 bases separated the two germline ends. DNA for the CDR3: TGTGCCAGTAGAGGAGCGAAGAACACTGAAGCTTTCTTT. This encodes CASRGAKNTEAFF.

The rearrangement joins TRBV7-8 to TRBJ2-3, with D perhaps matching TRBD1 (6 bases). The V gene lost 3 bases and the J gene lost 0 bases, with 7 bases spanning the gap. The CDR3 is 14 amino acids. Germline values: CDR1 SGHVS, CDR2 FQNEAQ. CDR3 DNA: TGTGCCAGCAGCTTTACAGGGAGCACAGATACGCAGTATTTT. Amino acids: CASSFTGSTDTQYF. The full variable domain, with the rest looked up from reference TRBV7-8 and TRBJ2-3, is GAGVSQSPRYKVAKRGQDVALRCDPISGHVSLFWYQQALGQGPEFLTYFQNEAQLDKSGLPSDRFFAERPEGSVSTLKIQRTQQEDSAVYLCASSFTGSTDTQYFGPGTRLTVL.

This clonotype was seen more than once but under ten times. V usage is TRBV27 and J usage is TRBJ2-5; the match to TRBD2 covers 9 bases. V shed 6 bases and J 2 bases; nucleotides not matched to a gene: 7. The CDR3 runs 15 residues. The germline V gene has CDR1 MNHEY and CDR2 SMNVEV (reference sequence). The CDR3 here is CASRGISGRQETQYF. For the CDR3, the DNA is TGTGCCAGCAGGGGCATTAGCGGGAGACAAGAGACCCAGTACTTC.

V usage is TRBV12-3 or TRBV12-4 and J usage is TRBJ2-1, with 12 bases matching TRBD2. The V gene end was trimmed by 7 bases and the J gene end by 0 bases; junction bases not matched to a gene: 4. This CDR3 has 16 amino acids. The CDR3 spells CASNPSGRASYNEQFF. In DNA, the CDR3 is TGTGCCAGCAATCCTAGCGGGAGGGCCTCCTACAATGAGCAGTTCTTC.